These 31 T cell receptor beta chains were sequenced from one sample in a study of shared clonotypes between healthy human individuals. The assay was immunoSEQ multiplex PCR, and TCRdb's table has in-frame clones only and misses some. This table has around 2.5 million clones, 80% to 95% appearing once. Specimen: naive CD4+ T cells from PBMCs. The sample's subset: CD45RA+ positively selected. The receptors here all came from a man between 18 and 29 years old in good health. Some clones in this sample may be carry-over from other donors' samples.

This clone occurred a few times. The V call is TRBV25-1, the J call TRBJ1-1; 7 bases are a match to TRBD1. Germline CDR1 reads MGHDK; CDR2 reads SYGVNS. The V and J ends lost 3 bases and 2 bases, in that order; junction bases with no gene match: 6. This CDR3 has 15 amino acids. The CDR3 protein is CASSDPRTGNTEAFF. In DNA, the CDR3 is TGTGCCAGCAGTGACCCGAGGACAGGTAACACTGAAGCTTTCTTT.

The gene calls are TRBV11-2 and TRBJ1-4; possible D gene TRBD1, 6 bases. Germline V CDR1 and CDR2: SGHAT, FQNNGV. The CDR3 has 14 amino acids. V lost 4 bases, J lost 6 bases, and 12 bases lay in between. The CDR3 reads CASSYGWTDEKLFF. Here the CDR3 DNA reads TGTGCCAGCAGCTACGGTTGGACAGATGAAAAACTGTTTTTT.

The sample holds one count of this clone. The chain recombines TRBV28 with TRBJ1-3; TRBD1 agrees at 10 bases. Trimming cost V 6 bases and J 8 bases; bases outside gene matches: 10. This CDR3 contains 15 residues. From germline, CDR1 is MDHEN and CDR2 SYDVKM. CDR3 region: CASRTPTGTGDTIYF. CDR3 nucleotide sequence: TGTGCCAGCAGAACACCGACTGGGACAGGGGACACCATATATTTT.

Comment on this clone: Other DNA sequences in the same sample also yield this CDR3. This chain links TRBV18 with TRBJ2-7, with 7 bases identical to TRBD2. V lost 2 bases and J lost 4; bases outside the gene matches: 2. From germline, CDR1 is KGHSH and CDR2 LQKENI. The CDR3 has 13 residues. The CDR3 DNA reads as TGTGCCAGCTCACCAGGGGGGGGTTACGAGCAGTACTTC. It specifies CASSPGGGYEQYF.

Comment on this clone: The same CDR3 also results from other DNA sequences found in this sample. The chain joins TRBV29-1 to TRBJ2-2, with no clear D. Germline V gives CDR1 SQVTM, CDR2 ANQGSEA. Trimming took off 4 bases at V and 5 bases at J, with 5 bases between the two ends. This CDR3 is built from 11 residues. CDR3: CSVGGTGELFF. The CDR3 nucleotides are TGCAGCGTTGGGGGAACCGGGGAGCTGTTTTTT.

The V call is TRBV28, the J call TRBJ1-2; 9 bases align to TRBD1. The junction had 3 bases not matched to a gene; V was cut back by 1 base and J by 6 bases. The CDR3 is 14 amino acids. Germline values: CDR1 MDHEN, CDR2 SYDVKM. CDR3: CASSLLDRGNGYTF. CDR3 DNA: TGTGCCAGCAGTTTATTGGACAGGGGAAATGGCTACACCTTC.

This chain joins TRBV30 and TRBJ1-2; D not certain. There are 13 residues in the CDR3. Per the germline V gene, CDR1 is GTSNPN and CDR2 is SVGIG (reference sequence). V dropped 4 bases and J dropped 1 base, with 10 bases sitting between them. The CDR3: CAWNAGINYGYTF. The CDR3 bases are TGTGCCTGGAATGCGGGGATTAACTATGGCTACACCTTC.

V is TRBV30 and J is TRBJ1-5; tentatively, D is TRBD1 (6 bases). The CDR3 has 15 amino acids. V lost 0 bases to trimming and J lost 3 bases, with 12 bases between them. Germline V gives CDR1 GTSNPN, CDR2 SVGIG (reference sequence). The CDR3 spells CAWSVSDRFNQPQHF. CDR3 coding DNA: TGTGCCTGGAGTGTCTCGGACAGATTCAATCAGCCCCAGCATTTT.

This chain joins TRBV9 and TRBJ2-2; TRBD2 aligns across 7 bases. The CDR3 covers 17 residues. After removal of 0 bases from V and 4 bases from J, the junction contained 9 bases not matched to a gene. Germline V gene data show CDR1 as SGDLS and CDR2 as YYNGEE. CDR3 residues: CASSVGLREGSTGELFF. The CDR3 DNA follows: TGTGCCAGCAGCGTAGGGTTGAGGGAGGGGAGCACCGGGGAGCTGTTTTTT.

This rearrangement joins TRBV28 to TRBJ2-5; a weak D match, TRBD2 (5 bases). The CDR3 runs 14 residues. Germline CDR1 reads MDHEN; CDR2 reads SYDVKM. Trimming left V 4 bases short and J 5 bases short, with 14 bases between. CDR3 bases: TGTGCCAGCAGTTCTATGAGGGTAGGGGAGACCCAGTACTTC. It is translated as CASSSMRVGETQYF.

The CDR3 reads CASSAGANVLTF. As DNA, the CDR3 is TGCGCCAGCAGTGCAGGGGCCAACGTCCTGACTTTC. The chain couples TRBV10-2 to TRBJ2-6; no definite D call. CDR3 length equals 12 residues. The germline CDR1 and CDR2 sequences are WSHSY and SAAADI. Deletions cut 4 bases from V and 4 bases from J, with 2 bases between.

CDR3 nucleotides: TGTGCCAGCAGCTCAGGACAGCGCGGGAACACCATATATTTT. This gives the protein CASSSGQRGNTIYF. This chain connects TRBV7-9 to TRBJ1-3, with TRBD1 as a possible D gene (6 bases). The germline V and J ends were trimmed by 4 bases and 7 bases, with 14 bases remaining between them. The CDR3 totals 14 residues. In germline, CDR1 is SEHNR, CDR2 FQNEAQ (reference sequence).

This chain uses TRBV6-5 with TRBJ2-7; a possible D gene is TRBD2 (5 bases). This CDR3 contains 15 residues. Trimming took off 0 bases at V and 3 bases at J, with 12 bases between the two ends. Germline-derived CDR1 and CDR2 are MNHEY and SVGAGI. CDR3 region: CASSYSGSGGYEQYF. CDR3 bases: TGTGCCAGCAGTTACTCGGGCAGCGGCGGCTACGAGCAGTACTTC.

The chain combines TRBV5-1 with TRBJ2-7, with D unclear. This CDR3 has 14 residues. The V gene's germline CDR1 is SGHRS and CDR2 YFSETQ. Trimming removed 7 bases at V and 2 bases at J, with 16 bases between. CDR3 nucleotides: TGCGCCAGCTATGATTTACCCCCGGCCTACGAGCAGTACTTC. Translation gives CASYDLPPAYEQYF.

The V gene is TRBV27, the J gene TRBJ1-4; TRBD1 agrees at 9 bases. V lost 6 bases, J lost 8 bases, and 10 bases stayed unmatched. This CDR3 region has 15 residues. CDR1 MNHEY and CDR2 SMNVEV come from the germline V gene (reference sequence). In DNA, the CDR3 is TGTGCCAGCAGATTCGAGGGGACAGGGAACGAAAAACTGTTTTTT. Residues: CASRFEGTGNEKLFF.

CDR3 nucleotides: TGTGCCAGCAGCCGGAGACGACTAGCGGGAGGGACTAGCACAGATACGCAGTATTTT. The encoded protein is CASSRRRLAGGTSTDTQYF. The chain couples TRBV14 to TRBJ2-3; 14 bases are shared with TRBD2. Germline V gives CDR1 SGHDN, CDR2 FVKESK. CDR3 length: 19 residues. J gave up 0 bases and V 4 bases, and 9 bases lay outside the gene matches.

The CDR3, as DNA: TGTGCCAGCAGTATAACCCTCGGACAGACCTACGAGCAGTACTTC. It is translated as CASSITLGQTYEQYF. The V and J genes are TRBV27 and TRBJ2-7; possibly TRBD1 for D (6 bases). The CDR3 runs 15 residues. Trimming cost V 5 bases and J 2 bases, with 16 bases left between them. The germline CDR1 and CDR2 sequences are MNHEY and SMNVEV (reference sequence).

The chain employs TRBV5-6 and TRBJ1-2; TRBD1 is a possible D gene (6 bases). Per the germline V gene, CDR1 is SGHDT and CDR2 is YYEEEE. With 1 base removed from V and 4 bases from J, the gap between germline ends came to 17 bases. The CDR3 spans 16 residues. CDR3 sequence (DNA): TGTGCCAGCAGCTTGATGGACAGACCGCCTCGCTATGGCTACACCTTC. Encoded protein: CASSLMDRPPRYGYTF.

On this clone itself: The same CDR3 is also encoded by other DNA sequences in this sample. Written as DNA, the CDR3 is TGTGCCAGTAGTATAGTTCGGTTGAGTGGCTACACCTTC. Its translation: CASSIVRLSGYTF. The chain carries TRBV19 and TRBJ1-2, with no clear D. The CDR3 length is 13 residues. CDR1 is LNHDA, CDR2 SQIVND, per germline (reference sequence). V was pared by 1 base and J by 7 bases, with 10 bases between.

The gene calls are TRBV18 and TRBJ1-2; 11 nucleotides agree with TRBD1. The CDR3 consists of 17 residues. Trimming at V came to 3 bases and at J to 4 bases, leaving 10 bases not matched to a gene. CDR1 and CDR2 (germline): KGHSH, LQKENI. This CDR3 is CASSPTSGQGAFYGYTF. As DNA, the CDR3 is TGTGCCAGCTCACCGACAAGCGGACAGGGGGCTTTCTATGGCTACACCTTC. Variable domain in full (rest from reference TRBV18 and TRBJ1-2): NAGVMQNPRHLVRRRGQEARLRCSPMKGHSHVYWYRQLPEEGLKFMVYLQKENIIDESGMPKERFSAEFPKEGPSILRIQQVVRGDSAAYFCASSPTSGQGAFYGYTFGSGTRLTVV.

The chain uses TRBV6-6 and TRBJ2-1; 13 bases are a match to TRBD2. The germline V gene encodes CDR1 MNHNY and CDR2 SVGAGI (reference sequence). Trimming removed 6 bases from V and 5 bases from J; junction bases left unmatched: 1. The CDR3 runs to 14 residues. CDR3 residues: CASRGLAGNNEQFF. The CDR3 DNA reads as TGTGCCAGCAGGGGACTAGCGGGAAACAATGAGCAGTTCTTC.

This clone appeared once. This chain uses TRBV6-5 with TRBJ1-2; TRBD1 matches 9 bases. The CDR3 has 13 amino acids. V shed 4 bases, J shed 4 bases, and the junction held 1 base outside the gene matches. Germline V gene sequence: CDR1 MNHEY, CDR2 SVGAGI. The CDR3 loop is CASSWDRAYGYTF. In DNA form, the CDR3 reads TGTGCCAGCAGTTGGGACAGGGCCTATGGCTACACCTTC.

The chain has TRBV5-4 and TRBJ1-4, with 7 bases identical to TRBD1. The ends lost 4 bases at V and 6 bases at J; junction bases unmatched: 6. Germline values: CDR1 SGHNT, CDR2 YYREEE (reference sequence). The CDR3 runs to 14 residues. This CDR3 reads CASSVRDSYEKLFF. The CDR3 region has the DNA TGTGCCAGCAGCGTCCGGGACAGCTATGAAAAACTGTTTTTT.

The rearrangement joins TRBV5-4 to TRBJ2-1; TRBD2 matches at 9 bases. The ends lost 7 bases at V and 3 bases at J; junction bases unmatched: 8. CDR1 and CDR2 (germline): SGHNT, YYREEE (reference sequence). This CDR3 is 15 amino acids long. CDR3: CASRPPTSGYNEQFF. CDR3 sequence (DNA): TGTGCCAGCCGACCCCCGACTAGCGGCTACAATGAGCAGTTCTTC.

This clone was seen only a few times. This chain uses TRBV28 with TRBJ1-1; 7 nucleotides line up with TRBD1. The CDR3 totals 14 residues. Trimming at V came to 4 bases and at J to 4 bases, leaving 6 bases not matched to a gene. Germline V gene lookup returns CDR1 MDHEN and CDR2 SYDVKM. CDR3 protein: CASSSNAGGTEAFF. The CDR3 coding sequence is TGTGCCAGCAGTTCGAACGCAGGGGGCACTGAAGCTTTCTTT.

The chain employs TRBV7-3 and TRBJ2-1; unclear D gene. CDR3 size: 14 residues. Trimming pared 1 base from V and 5 bases from J, leaving 9 bases between. CDR1 is SGHTA, CDR2 FQGTGA, per germline. The CDR3 region has the DNA TGTGCCAGCAGCTTAATTGGGCTAAACAATGAGCAGTTCTTC. It specifies CASSLIGLNNEQFF.

This chain connects TRBV5-1 to TRBJ1-2; D not resolved. CDR1 SGHRS and CDR2 YFSETQ come from the germline V gene. Between the trimmed V and J ends, which lost 0 bases and 7 bases, there was a span of 13 bases. The CDR3 is made up of 14 amino acids. For the CDR3, the DNA is TGCGCCAGCAGCTTGGATGCCTCAGTGGGTGGCTACACCTTC. This gives the protein CASSLDASVGGYTF.

This rearrangement joins TRBV28 to TRBJ1-5; 7 bases are shared with TRBD1. The CDR3 contains 14 residues. V gave up 3 bases and J gave up 7 bases; unmatched junction bases: 6. Per the germline V gene, CDR1 is MDHEN and CDR2 is SYDVKM. CDR3 residues: CASSFNRGGQPQHF. CDR3 DNA sequence: TGTGCCAGCAGTTTTAACAGGGGCGGACAGCCCCAGCATTTT.

The chain uses TRBV7-9 and TRBJ2-3, with 11 nucleotides matching TRBD2. Germline trimming cut 8 bases from V and 4 bases from J; bases unmatched to any gene: 5. The CDR3 is 14 amino acids. Germline-derived CDR1 and CDR2 are SEHNR and FQNEAQ (reference sequence). The CDR3 is CASSLLAGADTQYF. CDR3 nucleotide sequence: TGTGCCAGCTCGTTACTAGCGGGAGCAGATACGCAGTATTTT. The complete variable domain, with remaining parts taken from reference TRBV7-9 and TRBJ2-3, reads DTGVSQNPRHKITKRGQNVTFRCDPISEHNRLYWYRQTLGQGPEFLTYFQNEAQLEKSRLLSDRFSAERPKGSFSTLEIQRTEQGDSAMYLCASSLLAGADTQYFGPGTRLTVL.

This chain joins TRBV28 and TRBJ1-5; D call uncertain. From germline, CDR1 is MDHEN and CDR2 SYDVKM. The CDR3 runs 16 residues. V gave up 3 bases and J gave up 4 bases, with 16 bases separating them. The CDR3: CASSFGVRSLNQPQHF. The CDR3 nucleotides are TGTGCCAGCAGTTTTGGGGTCAGGAGTCTTAATCAGCCCCAGCATTTT. The full variable domain, completed using reference TRBV28 and TRBJ1-5, is DVKVTQSSRYLVKRTGEKVFLECVQDMDHENMFWYRQDPGLGLRLIYFSYDVKMKEKGDIPEGYSVSREKKERFSLILESASTNQTSMYLCASSFGVRSLNQPQHFGDGTRLSIL.

This rearrangement joins TRBV2 to TRBJ1-4; 9 bases match TRBD1. This CDR3 has 14 residues. Germline trimming cut 7 bases from V and 6 bases from J; bases unmatched to any gene: 6. CDR1 is SNHLY, CDR2 FYNNEI, per germline. CDR3 DNA sequence: TGTGCCAGCACCCGGCGGACAGGGGATGAAAAACTGTTTTTT. It codes for CASTRRTGDEKLFF.